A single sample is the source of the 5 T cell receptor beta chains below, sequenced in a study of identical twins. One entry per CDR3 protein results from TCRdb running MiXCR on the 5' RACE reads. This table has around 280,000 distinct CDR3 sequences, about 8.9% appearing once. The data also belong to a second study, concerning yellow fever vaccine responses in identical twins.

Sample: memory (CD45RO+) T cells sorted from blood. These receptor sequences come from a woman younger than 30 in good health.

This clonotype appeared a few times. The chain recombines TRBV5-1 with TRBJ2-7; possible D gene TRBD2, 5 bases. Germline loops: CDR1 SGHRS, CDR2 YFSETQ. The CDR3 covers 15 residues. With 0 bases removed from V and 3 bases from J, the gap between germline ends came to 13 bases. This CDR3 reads CASSLVTIRDYEQYF. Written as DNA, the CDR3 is TGCGCCAGCAGCTTGGTAACCATCCGGGACTACGAGCAGTACTTC.

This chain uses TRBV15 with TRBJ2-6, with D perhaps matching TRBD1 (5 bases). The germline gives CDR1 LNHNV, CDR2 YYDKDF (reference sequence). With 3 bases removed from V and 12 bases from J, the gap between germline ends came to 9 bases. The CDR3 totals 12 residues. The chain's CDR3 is CATSRDTSVLTF. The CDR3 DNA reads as TGTGCCACCAGCAGGGACACTTCCGTCCTGACTTTC.

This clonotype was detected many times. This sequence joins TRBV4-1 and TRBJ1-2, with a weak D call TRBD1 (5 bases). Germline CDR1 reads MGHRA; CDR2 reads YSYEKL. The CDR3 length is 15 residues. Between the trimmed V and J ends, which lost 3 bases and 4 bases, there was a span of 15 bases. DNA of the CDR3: TGCGCCAGCAGCCAGGCGACAACAGGCCTCTATGGCTACACCTTC. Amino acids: CASSQATTGLYGYTF.

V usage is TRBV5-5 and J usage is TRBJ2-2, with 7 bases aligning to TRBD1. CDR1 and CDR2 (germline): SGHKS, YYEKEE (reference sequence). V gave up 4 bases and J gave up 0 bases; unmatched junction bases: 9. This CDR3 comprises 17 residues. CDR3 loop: CASSVSPGQTNTGELFF. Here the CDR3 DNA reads TGTGCCAGCAGCGTATCACCGGGACAGACGAACACCGGGGAGCTGTTTTTT. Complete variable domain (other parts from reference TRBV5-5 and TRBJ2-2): DAGVTQSPTHLIKTRGQQVTLRCSPISGHKSVSWYQQVLGQGPQFIFQYYEKEERGRGNFPDRFSARQFPNYSSELNVNALLLGDSALYLCASSVSPGQTNTGELFFGEGSRLTVL.

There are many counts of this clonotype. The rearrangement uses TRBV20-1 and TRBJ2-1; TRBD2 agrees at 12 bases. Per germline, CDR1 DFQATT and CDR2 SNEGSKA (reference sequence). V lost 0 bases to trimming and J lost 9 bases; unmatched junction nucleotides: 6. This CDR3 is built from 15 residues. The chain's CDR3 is CSARDGGGLAGEQFF. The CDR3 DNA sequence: TGCAGTGCTAGAGATGGGGGGGGACTAGCGGGTGAGCAGTTCTTC.